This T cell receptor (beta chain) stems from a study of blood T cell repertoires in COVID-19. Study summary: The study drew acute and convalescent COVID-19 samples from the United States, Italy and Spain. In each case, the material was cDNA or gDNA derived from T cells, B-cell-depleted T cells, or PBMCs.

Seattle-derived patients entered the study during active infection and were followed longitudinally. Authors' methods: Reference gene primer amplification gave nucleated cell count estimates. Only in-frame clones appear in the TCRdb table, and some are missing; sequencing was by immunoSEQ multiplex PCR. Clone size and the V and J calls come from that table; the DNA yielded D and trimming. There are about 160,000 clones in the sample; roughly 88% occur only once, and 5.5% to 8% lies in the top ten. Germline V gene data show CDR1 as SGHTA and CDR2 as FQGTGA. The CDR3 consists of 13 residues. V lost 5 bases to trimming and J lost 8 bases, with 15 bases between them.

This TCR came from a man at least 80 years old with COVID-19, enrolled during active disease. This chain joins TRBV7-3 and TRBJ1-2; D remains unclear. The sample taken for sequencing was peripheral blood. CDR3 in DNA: TGTGCCAGCAGCCCTTCCTCGGGTGGAGGCTACACCTTC. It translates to CASSPSSGGGYTF.